Sequencing of this T cell receptor (beta chain) was carried out in a study of blood T cell repertoires in COVID-19 (dated by TCRdb to the early 2020s). Context from the whole study: The collaborator samples originated in the United States, Italy and Spain and spanned the acute and convalescent phases of COVID-19. The repertoires were released in a freely available public database meant as a resource for research on the immune response to SARS-CoV-2. Deeply sampled blood TCRbeta repertoires from subjects exposed to, actively infected with, or recovered from COVID-19 were included in the dataset. The material from the prospective study consisted of cDNA or gDNA derived from T cells, B-cell-depleted T cells, or PBMCs. Where available, HLA class I and class II types were taken from metadata supplied by the sample provider and were not determined by assay-based typing. Sample metadata almost always included a de-identified subject ID, COVID-19 status, age in years and sex. Samples were obtained from the ongoing ImmuneRACE study (first 160 participants) and from 1,000 to 1,500 subjects provided by 6 global collaborators.

From the germline V gene, CDR1 is SGHRS and CDR2 is YFSETQ. Clipping removes 4 bases from V and 8 bases from J, with 9 as the unmatched junction base count. From the cysteine through the phenylalanine, the CDR3 covers 14 amino acids. The sequence is cut down to CDR3 DNA, 42 bases in frame from base 1. Study-wide conclusions, independent of this receptor: The amount of clinical and demographic metadata varied by source and participant and was provided uncurated.

Comments on this clone: No antigen is known for it. Base qualities were left out, and no much larger clone turns up one base away.

Each collaborating institution followed its own protocols to collect whole blood in K2EDTA tubes. Collaborator samples were shipped for TCRbeta analysis as frozen whole blood, isolated PBMCs, or DNA extracted from either sample type. The immunoSEQ Assay, a bias-controlled multiplex PCR, was used to amplify TCRbeta CDR3 regions from genomic DNA. Regarding the original processing steps: Nucleated cell counts per sample were estimated from amplification of reference gene primers within the assay. To quantify the absolute abundance of each unique TCRbeta CDR3 rearrangement, sequence reads were collapsed and filtered. Productive Simpson clonality was computed per sample as the square root of Simpson's diversity index over productive rearrangements. Here the immuneACCESS table is served through TCRdb, limited to in-frame sequences with V and J called. Missing clones are a known gap in these copies; in checked studies unresolved V genes cover under half, and the rest lacks a known reason. The V and J calls and clone size were taken over from that table, and D and trimming were inferred from the DNA. The sample yields 72,000 or so clones; around 80% were counted once. The ten biggest clones cover 9.2% of the sample.

The receptor was derived from a human donor in a cohort sampled during active COVID-19. The receptor chain draws on TRBV5-1 and TRBJ2-1; TRBD1 aligns with 7 central bases. Sequencing used peripheral blood. The DNA is as follows: TGCGCCAGCAGCAAGGACAGGAATGGCGATGAGCAGTTCTTC. This encodes CASSKDRNGDEQFF.